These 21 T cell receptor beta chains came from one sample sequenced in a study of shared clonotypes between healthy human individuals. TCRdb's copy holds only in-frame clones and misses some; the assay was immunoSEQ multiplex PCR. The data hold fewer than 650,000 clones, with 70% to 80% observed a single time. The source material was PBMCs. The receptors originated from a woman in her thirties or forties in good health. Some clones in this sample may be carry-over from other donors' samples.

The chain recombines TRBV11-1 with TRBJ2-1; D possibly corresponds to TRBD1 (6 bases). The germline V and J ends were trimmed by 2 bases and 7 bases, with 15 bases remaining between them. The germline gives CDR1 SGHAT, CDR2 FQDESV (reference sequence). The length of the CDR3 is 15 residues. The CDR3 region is CASSLNLAGENEQFF. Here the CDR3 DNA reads TGTGCCAGCAGCTTAAATCTGGCAGGGGAGAATGAGCAGTTCTTC.

Written as DNA, the CDR3 is TGTGCCAGCACCCTACAGGATAACTATGGCTACACCTTC. As protein: CASTLQDNYGYTF. The chain uses TRBV28 and TRBJ1-2; D perhaps matches TRBD1 (5 bases). V was clipped by 7 bases and J by 1 base, with 10 bases between them. Germline CDR1 is MDHEN and CDR2 is SYDVKM. This CDR3 has 13 amino acids.

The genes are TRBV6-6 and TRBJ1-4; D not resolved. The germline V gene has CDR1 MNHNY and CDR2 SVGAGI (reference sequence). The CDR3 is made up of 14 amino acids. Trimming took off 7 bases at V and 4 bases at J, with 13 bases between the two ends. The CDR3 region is CASKPPNLNEKLFF. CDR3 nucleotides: TGTGCCAGCAAGCCCCCAAACCTTAATGAAAAACTGTTTTTT.

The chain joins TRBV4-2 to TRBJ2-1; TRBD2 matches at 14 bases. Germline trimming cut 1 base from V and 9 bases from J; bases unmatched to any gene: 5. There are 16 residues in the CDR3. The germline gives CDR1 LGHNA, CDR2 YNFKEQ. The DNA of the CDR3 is TGTGCCAGCAGCCAAGCCGGGACTAGCGGGAGTTTTGAGCAGTTCTTC. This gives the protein CASSQAGTSGSFEQFF.

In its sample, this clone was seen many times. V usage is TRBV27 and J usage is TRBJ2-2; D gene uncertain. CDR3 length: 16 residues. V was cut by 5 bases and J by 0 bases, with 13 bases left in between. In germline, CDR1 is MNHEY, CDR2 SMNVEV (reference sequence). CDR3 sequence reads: CASSKSGTANTGELFF. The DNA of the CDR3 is TGTGCCAGCAGTAAGTCAGGAACAGCGAACACCGGGGAGCTGTTTTTT.

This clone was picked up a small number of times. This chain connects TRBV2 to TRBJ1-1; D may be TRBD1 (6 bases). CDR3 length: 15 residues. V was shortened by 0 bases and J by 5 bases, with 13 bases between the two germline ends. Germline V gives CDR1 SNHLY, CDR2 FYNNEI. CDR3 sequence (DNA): TGTGCCAGCAGTGAAGCCAGGGGCCCAGGGACTGAAGCTTTCTTT. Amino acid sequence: CASSEARGPGTEAFF.

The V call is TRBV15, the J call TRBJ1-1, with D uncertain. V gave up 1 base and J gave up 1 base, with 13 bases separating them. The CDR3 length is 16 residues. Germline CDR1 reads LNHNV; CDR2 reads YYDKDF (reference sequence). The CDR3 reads CATSRASSEGNTEAFF. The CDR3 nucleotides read TGTGCCACCAGCAGAGCGTCTAGTGAGGGGAACACTGAAGCTTTCTTT.

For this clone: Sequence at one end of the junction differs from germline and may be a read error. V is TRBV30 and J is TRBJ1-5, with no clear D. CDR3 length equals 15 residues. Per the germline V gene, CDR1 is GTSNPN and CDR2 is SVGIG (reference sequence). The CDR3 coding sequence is TGCGCCTGGAGTGTACCCATATCAGGCAATCAGCCCCCGCATTTT. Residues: CAWSVPISGNQPPHF.

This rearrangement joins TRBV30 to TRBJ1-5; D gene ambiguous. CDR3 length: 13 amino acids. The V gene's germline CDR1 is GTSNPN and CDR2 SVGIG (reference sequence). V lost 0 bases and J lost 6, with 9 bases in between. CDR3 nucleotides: TGTGCCTGGAGTGTGAGGGATCGTCAGCCCCAGCATTTT. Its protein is CAWSVRDRQPQHF. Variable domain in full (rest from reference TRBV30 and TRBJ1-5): SQTIHQWPATLVQPVGSPLSLECTVEGTSNPNLYWYRQAAGRGLQLLFYSVGIGQISSEVPQNLSASRPQDRQFILSSKKLLLSDSGFYLCAWSVRDRQPQHFGDGTRLSIL.

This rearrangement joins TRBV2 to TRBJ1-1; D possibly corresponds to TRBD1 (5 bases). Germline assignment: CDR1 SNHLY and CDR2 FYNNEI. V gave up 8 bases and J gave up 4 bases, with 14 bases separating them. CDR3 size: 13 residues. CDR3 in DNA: TGTGCCAGCGGGGCATGGCTGGGCACTGAAGCTTTCTTT. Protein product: CASGAWLGTEAFF.

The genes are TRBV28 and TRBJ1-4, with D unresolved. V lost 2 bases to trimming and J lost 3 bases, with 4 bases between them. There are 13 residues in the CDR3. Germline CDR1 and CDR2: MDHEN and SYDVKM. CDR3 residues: CASSLAANEKLFF. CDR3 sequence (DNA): TGTGCCAGCAGTTTAGCGGCTAATGAAAAACTGTTTTTT.

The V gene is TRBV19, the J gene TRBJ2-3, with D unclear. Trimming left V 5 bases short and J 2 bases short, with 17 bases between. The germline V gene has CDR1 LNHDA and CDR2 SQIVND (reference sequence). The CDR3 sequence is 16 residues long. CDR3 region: CASSSNGRRDTDTQYF. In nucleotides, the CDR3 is TGTGCCAGTAGTTCGAATGGACGGAGAGACACAGATACGCAGTATTTT.

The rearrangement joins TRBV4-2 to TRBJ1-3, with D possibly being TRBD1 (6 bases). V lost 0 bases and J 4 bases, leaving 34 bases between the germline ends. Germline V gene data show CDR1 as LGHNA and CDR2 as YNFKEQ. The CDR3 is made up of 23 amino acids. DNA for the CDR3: TGTGCCAGCAGCCAAGATAAGGTTCTCGCAGGGGCTTTTATCTGTCCATTGGGAAACACCATATATTTT. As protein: CASSQDKVLAGAFICPLGNTIYF.

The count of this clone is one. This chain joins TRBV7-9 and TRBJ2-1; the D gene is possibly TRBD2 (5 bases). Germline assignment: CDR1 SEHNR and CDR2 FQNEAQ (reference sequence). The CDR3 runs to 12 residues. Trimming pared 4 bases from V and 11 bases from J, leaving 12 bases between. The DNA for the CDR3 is TGTGCCAGCAGCTCATCAGAGCGGCAGCAGTTCTTC. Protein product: CASSSSERQQFF.

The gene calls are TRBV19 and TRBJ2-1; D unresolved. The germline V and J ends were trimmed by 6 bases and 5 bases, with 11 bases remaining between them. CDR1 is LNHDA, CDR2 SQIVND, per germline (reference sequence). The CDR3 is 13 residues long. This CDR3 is CASSPDGHNEQFF. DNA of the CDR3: TGTGCCAGTAGCCCCGACGGACACAATGAGCAGTTCTTC.

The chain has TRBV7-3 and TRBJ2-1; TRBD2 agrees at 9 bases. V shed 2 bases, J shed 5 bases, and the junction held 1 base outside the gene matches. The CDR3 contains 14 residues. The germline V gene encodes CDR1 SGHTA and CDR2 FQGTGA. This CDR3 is CASSLVAGDNEQFF. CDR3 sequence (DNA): TGTGCCAGCAGCTTAGTAGCGGGAGACAATGAGCAGTTCTTC.

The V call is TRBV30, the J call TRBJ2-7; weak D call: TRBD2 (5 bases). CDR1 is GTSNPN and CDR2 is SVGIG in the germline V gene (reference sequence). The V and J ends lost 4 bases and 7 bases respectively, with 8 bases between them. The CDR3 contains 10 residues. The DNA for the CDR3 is TGTGCCTGGAAGAGGGATGAGCAGTACTTC. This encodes CAWKRDEQYF.

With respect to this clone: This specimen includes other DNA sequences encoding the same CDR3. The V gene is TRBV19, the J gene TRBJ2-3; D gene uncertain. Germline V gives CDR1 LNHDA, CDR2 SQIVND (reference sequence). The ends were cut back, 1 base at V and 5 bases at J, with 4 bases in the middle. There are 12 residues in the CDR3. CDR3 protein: CASSIGGDTQYF. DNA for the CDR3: TGTGCCAGTAGTATAGGGGGAGATACGCAGTATTTT.

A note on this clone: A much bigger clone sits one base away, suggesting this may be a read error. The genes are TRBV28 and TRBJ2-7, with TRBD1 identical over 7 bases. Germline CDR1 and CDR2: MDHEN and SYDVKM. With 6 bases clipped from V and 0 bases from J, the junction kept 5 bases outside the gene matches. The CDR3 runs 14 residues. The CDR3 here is CASSLQGSSYEQYF. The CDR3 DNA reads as TGTGCCAGCAGCCTACAGGGGAGCTCCTACGAGCAGTACTTC.

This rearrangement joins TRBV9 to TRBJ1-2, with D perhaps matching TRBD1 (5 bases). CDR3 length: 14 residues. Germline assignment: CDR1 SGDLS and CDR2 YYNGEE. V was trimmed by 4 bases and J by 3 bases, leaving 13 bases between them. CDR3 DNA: TGTGCCAGCAGCATCGGGACGGCTTACTATGGCTACACCTTC. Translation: CASSIGTAYYGYTF.

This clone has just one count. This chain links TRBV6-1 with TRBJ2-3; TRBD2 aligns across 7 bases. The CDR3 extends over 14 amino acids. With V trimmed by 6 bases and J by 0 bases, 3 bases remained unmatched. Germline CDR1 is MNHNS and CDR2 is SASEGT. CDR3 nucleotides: TGTGCCAGCAGCCGTAGCGGGAGCACAGATACGCAGTATTTT. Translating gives CASSRSGSTDTQYF.